This T cell receptor (beta chain) stems from a study of blood T cell repertoires in COVID-19. Clones were sequenced by immunoSEQ multiplex PCR, and TCRdb holds only the in-frame ones, with some missing. The sample gives about 150,000 clones, roughly 80% of which show up once; about 39% is in the top ten. This clone was found a few times. CDR3 size: 13 residues. The germline V gene encodes CDR1 GTSNPN and CDR2 SVGIG (reference sequence). V shed 4 bases, J shed 5 bases, and the junction held 5 bases outside the gene matches. The TCR originated in a human donor in a cohort sampled during active COVID-19. V usage is TRBV30 and J usage is TRBJ2-5, with 9 bases that match TRBD1. The sequenced sample was peripheral blood. The CDR3 nucleotides are TGTGCCTGGACTACAGGGGGCCGGGAGACCCAGTACTTC. Its translation is CAWTTGGRETQYF.